Below, 16 T cell receptor beta chains from the same sample are listed, as sequenced in a study of cytomegalovirus exposure and HLA in healthy donors. PCR employed 60 Vbeta and 13 Jbeta primers. Repertoires were generated with immunoSEQ multiplex PCR, while TCRdb's copy carries only in-frame clones and drops some. The repertoire holds more than 85,000 clones, with 60% to 85% as singletons. The sequenced sample consisted of PBMCs. The receptors here all came from a male donor in good health and CMV-seronegative.

This clone has only a few counts. The chain couples TRBV7-2 to TRBJ2-7; D unclear. The CDR3 is made up of 15 amino acids. V was pared by 5 bases and J by 0 bases, with 14 bases between. Germline V gene data show CDR1 as SGHTA and CDR2 as FQGNSA. The CDR3 sequence: CASSPAGRTSYEQYF. As DNA, the CDR3 is TGTGCCAGCAGCCCAGCAGGCAGAACCTCCTACGAGCAGTACTTC.

This sequence joins TRBV7-2 and TRBJ1-5; possibly TRBD1 for D (6 bases). Germline assignment: CDR1 SGHTA and CDR2 FQGNSA. The CDR3 spans 14 residues. Trimming took 5 bases from V and 6 from J, leaving 14 bases between them. The chain's CDR3 is CASSQDSPGQPQHF. CDR3 bases: TGTGCCAGCAGCCAGGACAGTCCGGGTCAGCCCCAGCATTTT.

This clone was counted between two and nine times. The chain links TRBV9 to TRBJ2-3; D might be TRBD1 (6 bases). Germline V lookup: CDR1 SGDLS, CDR2 YYNGEE. The V end lost 3 bases, the J end lost 1 base, and 9 bases lay between the germline ends. There are 14 residues in the CDR3. CDR3 amino acids: CASSGHRGTDTQYF. The CDR3, as DNA: TGTGCCAGCAGCGGACACAGGGGCACAGATACGCAGTATTTT.

The chain joins TRBV7-2 to TRBJ2-1; 9 positions agree with TRBD2. The CDR3 is 17 amino acids. The germline CDR1 and CDR2 sequences are SGHTA and FQGNSA. J was trimmed by 1 base and V by 1 base; bases with no gene match: 5. The CDR3 DNA is TGTGCCAGCAGCTTAGTTAGCGGGAGTGTGTCCTACAATGAGCAGTTCTTC. Amino acid sequence: CASSLVSGSVSYNEQFF.

The rearrangement links TRBV9 to TRBJ2-2; D is possibly TRBD1 (6 bases). The V gene lost 4 bases and the J gene lost 1 base, with 8 bases spanning the gap. Germline V gene sequence: CDR1 SGDLS, CDR2 YYNGEE. The CDR3 contains 14 residues. The CDR3 reads CASSPQGNTGELFF. CDR3 DNA: TGTGCCAGCAGCCCACAGGGGAACACCGGGGAGCTGTTTTTT.

This clone appeared a few times. The rearrangement joins TRBV5-6 to TRBJ2-7; D is possibly TRBD1 (6 bases). This CDR3 is built from 12 residues. V was shortened by 5 bases and J by 6 bases, with 12 bases between the two germline ends. Germline values: CDR1 SGHDT, CDR2 YYEEEE. As DNA, the CDR3 is TGTGCCAGCAGTTACTGGGACACCGAGCAGTACTTC. Translating it yields CASSYWDTEQYF. The variable domain in full, completed from reference TRBV5-6 and TRBJ2-7, reads DAGVTQSPTHLIKTRGQQVTLRCSPKSGHDTVSWYQQALGQGPQFIFQYYEEEERQRGNFPDRFSGHQFPNYSSELNVNALLLGDSALYLCASSYWDTEQYFGPGTRLTVT.

The J gene is TRBJ2-5, the V gene TRBV12-5; 9 bases align to TRBD2. CDR1 is LGHNT, CDR2 FRNRAP, per germline. This CDR3 is 19 amino acids long. After removal of 0 bases from V and 2 bases from J, the junction contained 13 bases not matched to a gene. CDR3: CASGLVLYPSGVSQETQYF. CDR3 nucleotides: TGTGCTAGTGGTTTGGTACTATACCCTAGCGGGGTCTCTCAAGAGACCCAGTACTTC.

The J gene is TRBJ2-1, the V gene TRBV9; 12 nucleotides line up with TRBD2. The germline V gene has CDR1 SGDLS and CDR2 YYNGEE. The CDR3 is 17 amino acids. V shed 1 base, J shed 9 bases, and the junction held 11 bases outside the gene matches. CDR3 DNA: TGTGCCAGCAGCGTAAGGGAGGGACTAGCGGGCCTCGGTGAGCAGTTCTTC. Its protein is CASSVREGLAGLGEQFF.

This clone was counted only a few times. This rearrangement joins TRBV5-1 to TRBJ2-1; 13 nucleotides line up with TRBD2. The V gene end was trimmed by 2 bases and the J gene end by 9 bases; junction bases not matched to a gene: 5. Germline V gene data show CDR1 as SGHRS and CDR2 as YFSETQ. CDR3 length: 15 residues. The CDR3 DNA follows: TGCGCCAGCAGCTTCGGGACTAGCGGGATAGGTGAGCAGTTCTTC. Translated, it gives CASSFGTSGIGEQFF. Based on the CDR3 plus reference TRBV5-1 and TRBJ2-1, the full variable domain is KAGVTQTPRYLIKTRGQQVTLSCSPISGHRSVSWYQQTPGQGLQFLFEYFSETQRNKGNFPGRFSGRQFSNSRSEMNVSTLELGDSALYLCASSFGTSGIGEQFFGPGTRLTVL.

About this clone itself: The junction differs from germline at one of its ends, possibly a read error. The chain joins TRBV30 to TRBJ2-7, with TRBD1 as a possible D gene (5 bases). Germline CDR1 reads GTSNPN; CDR2 reads SVGIG (reference sequence). There are 11 residues in the CDR3. The CDR3 reads CAWSVDSLRHF. In nucleotides, the CDR3 is TGTGCCTGGAGTGTAGACAGCCTTCGGCACTTC.

In its sample, this clone was seen a few times. As DNA, the CDR3 is TGTGCCAGCAGCGTAGCCCCGAGGGCGGGGGGCACAGATACGCAGTATTTT. Protein product: CASSVAPRAGGTDTQYF. The V and J genes are TRBV9 and TRBJ2-3; 7 bases are shared with TRBD2. The germline gives CDR1 SGDLS, CDR2 YYNGEE. Losses at the gene ends were 0 bases for V and 1 base for J; bases not matched to a gene: 8. There are 17 residues in the CDR3. Variable domain in full (rest from reference TRBV9 and TRBJ2-3): DSGVTQTPKHLITATGQRVTLRCSPRSGDLSVYWYQQSLDQGLQFLIQYYNGEERAKGNILERFSAQQFPDLHSELNLSSLELGDSALYFCASSVAPRAGGTDTQYFGPGTRLTVL.

This sequence joins TRBV5-6 and TRBJ2-5; a possible D gene is TRBD2 (6 bases). With the DNA end fitting TRBJ2-7 better, the J assignment may be wrong. Germline-derived CDR1 and CDR2 are SGHDT and YYEEEE. The CDR3 spans 15 residues. The CDR3 spells CASSFGGFSTYEQYF. In nucleotides, the CDR3 is TGTGCCAGCAGCTTTGGAGGGTTTTCGACCTACGAGCAGTACTTC.

This clone was counted a few times. The V and J genes are TRBV6-5 and TRBJ2-1, with 8 bases aligning to TRBD2. V shed 6 bases and J 12 bases; nucleotides not matched to a gene: 10. This CDR3 contains 13 residues. CDR1 is MNHEY and CDR2 is SVGAGI in the germline V gene. The CDR3 nucleotides read TGTGCCAGCAGGCGACAAGCGGGGGCGGGGCAGTTCTTC. Encoded protein: CASRRQAGAGQFF.

This chain links TRBV6-4 with TRBJ2-1; 8 bases align to TRBD1. Germline loops: CDR1 MRHNA, CDR2 SNTAGT. Losses at the gene ends were 4 bases for V and 0 bases for J; bases not matched to a gene: 2. CDR3 length: 15 amino acids. The CDR3 loop is CASSGTGSSYNEQFF. CDR3 DNA sequence: TGTGCCAGCAGTGGGACAGGGAGCTCCTACAATGAGCAGTTCTTC.

The chain is built from TRBV2 and TRBJ1-4; TRBD1 might be the D (6 bases). Trimming took off 0 bases at V and 3 bases at J, with 11 bases between the two ends. The germline CDR1 and CDR2 sequences are SNHLY and FYNNEI. The CDR3 runs 16 residues. CDR3 sequence reads: CASSEAARGANEKLFF. For the CDR3, the DNA is TGTGCCAGCAGTGAAGCAGCCAGGGGAGCTAATGAAAAACTGTTTTTT. Using reference TRBV2 and TRBJ1-4 for the parts outside the CDR3, the full variable domain is EPEVTQTPSHQVTQMGQEVILRCVPISNHLYFYWYRQILGQKVEFLVSFYNNEISEKSEIFDDQFSVERPDGSNFTLKIRSTKLEDSAMYFCASSEAARGANEKLFFGSGTQLSVL.

This chain links TRBV11-3 with TRBJ2-3; perhaps TRBD1 as D (5 bases). The ends were cut back, 4 bases at V and 4 bases at J, with 9 bases in the middle. Germline CDR1 is SGHNT and CDR2 is YENEEA. The CDR3 extends over 13 amino acids. The CDR3, as DNA: TGTGCCAGCAGCTGGGGCCTGGCAGATACGCAGTATTTT. This codes for CASSWGLADTQYF.